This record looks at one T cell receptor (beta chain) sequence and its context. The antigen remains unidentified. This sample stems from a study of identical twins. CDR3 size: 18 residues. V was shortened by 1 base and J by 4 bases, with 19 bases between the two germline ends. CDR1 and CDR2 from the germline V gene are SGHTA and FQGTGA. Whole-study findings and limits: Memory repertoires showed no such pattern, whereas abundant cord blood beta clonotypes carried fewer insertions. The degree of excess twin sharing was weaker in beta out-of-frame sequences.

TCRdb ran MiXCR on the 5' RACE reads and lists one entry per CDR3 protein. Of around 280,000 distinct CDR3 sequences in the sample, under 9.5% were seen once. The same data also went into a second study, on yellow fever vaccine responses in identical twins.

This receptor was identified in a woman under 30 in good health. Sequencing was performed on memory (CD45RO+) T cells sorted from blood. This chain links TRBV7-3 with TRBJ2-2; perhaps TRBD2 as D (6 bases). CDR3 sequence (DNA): TGTGCCAGCAGCTTAAGCCCAGCGGCCGTGGGGGGCACCGGGGAGCTGTTTTTT. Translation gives CASSLSPAAVGGTGELFF.